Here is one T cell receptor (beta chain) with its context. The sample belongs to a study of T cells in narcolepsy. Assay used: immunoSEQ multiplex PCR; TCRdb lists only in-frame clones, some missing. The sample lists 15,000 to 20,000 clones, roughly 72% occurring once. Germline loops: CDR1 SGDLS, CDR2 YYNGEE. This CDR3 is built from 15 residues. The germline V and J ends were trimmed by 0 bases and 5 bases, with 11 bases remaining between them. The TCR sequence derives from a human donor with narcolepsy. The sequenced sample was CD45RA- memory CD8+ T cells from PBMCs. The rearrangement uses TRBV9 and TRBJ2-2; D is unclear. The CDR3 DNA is TGTGCCAGCAGCGTAGAGGACCCGAGGACCGGGGAGCTGTTTTTT. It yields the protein CASSVEDPRTGELFF. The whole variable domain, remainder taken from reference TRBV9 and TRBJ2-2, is DSGVTQTPKHLITATGQRVTLRCSPRSGDLSVYWYQQSLDQGLQFLIQYYNGEERAKGNILERFSAQQFPDLHSELNLSSLELGDSALYFCASSVEDPRTGELFFGEGSRLTVL.